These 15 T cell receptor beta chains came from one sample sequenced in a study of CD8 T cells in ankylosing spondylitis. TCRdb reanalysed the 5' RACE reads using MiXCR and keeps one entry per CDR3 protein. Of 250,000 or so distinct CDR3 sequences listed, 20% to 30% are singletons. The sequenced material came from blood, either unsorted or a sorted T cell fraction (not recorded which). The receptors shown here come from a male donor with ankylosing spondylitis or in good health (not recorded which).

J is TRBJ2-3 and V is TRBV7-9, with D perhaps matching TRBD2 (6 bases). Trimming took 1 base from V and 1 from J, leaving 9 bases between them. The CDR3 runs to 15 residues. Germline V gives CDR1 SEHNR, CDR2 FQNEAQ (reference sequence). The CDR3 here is CASSLGASGTDTQYF. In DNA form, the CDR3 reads TGTGCCAGCAGCTTAGGAGCTAGCGGCACAGATACGCAGTATTTT.

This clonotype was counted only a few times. The CDR3 spells CASREGGTQYF. The CDR3 DNA follows: TGTGCCAGCAGGGAGGGCGGCACGCAGTATTTT. V usage is TRBV7-9 and J usage is TRBJ2-3, with D perhaps TRBD2 (6 bases). This CDR3 has 11 amino acids. Trimming took 6 bases from V and 9 from J, leaving 10 bases between them. Germline CDR1 is SEHNR and CDR2 is FQNEAQ (reference sequence).

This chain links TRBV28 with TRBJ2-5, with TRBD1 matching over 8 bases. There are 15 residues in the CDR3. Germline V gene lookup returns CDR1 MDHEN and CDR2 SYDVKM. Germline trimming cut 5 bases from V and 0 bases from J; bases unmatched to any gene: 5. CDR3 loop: CASSQQGGNQETQYF. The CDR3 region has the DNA TGTGCCAGCAGTCAACAGGGGGGAAACCAAGAGACCCAGTACTTC.

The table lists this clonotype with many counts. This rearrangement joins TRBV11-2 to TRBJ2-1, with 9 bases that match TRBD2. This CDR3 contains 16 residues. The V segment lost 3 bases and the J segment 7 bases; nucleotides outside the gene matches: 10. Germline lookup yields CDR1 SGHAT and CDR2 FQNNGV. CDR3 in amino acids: CASSLAGGGAGNEQFF. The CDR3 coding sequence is TGTGCCAGCAGCTTGGCCGGCGGGGGGGCCGGGAATGAGCAGTTCTTC.

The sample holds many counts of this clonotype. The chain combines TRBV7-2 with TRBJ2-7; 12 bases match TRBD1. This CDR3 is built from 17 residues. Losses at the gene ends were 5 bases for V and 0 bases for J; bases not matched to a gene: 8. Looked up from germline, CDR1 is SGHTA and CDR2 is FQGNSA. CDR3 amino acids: CASSPLGTGGHSYEQYF. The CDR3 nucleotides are TGTGCCAGCAGCCCCCTAGGGACAGGGGGCCACTCCTACGAGCAGTACTTC. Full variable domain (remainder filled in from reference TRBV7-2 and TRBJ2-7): GAGVSQSPSNKVTEKGKDVELRCDPISGHTALYWYRQSLGQGLEFLIYFQGNSAPDKSGLPSDRFSAERTGGSVSTLTIQRTQQEDSAVYLCASSPLGTGGHSYEQYFGPGTRLTVT.

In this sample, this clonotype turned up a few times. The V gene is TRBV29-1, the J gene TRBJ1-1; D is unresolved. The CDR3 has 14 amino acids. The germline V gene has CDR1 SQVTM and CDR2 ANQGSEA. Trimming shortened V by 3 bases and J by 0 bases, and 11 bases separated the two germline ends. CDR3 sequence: CSVDRSRMNTEAFF. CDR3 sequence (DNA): TGCAGCGTTGATCGGAGCAGGATGAACACTGAAGCTTTCTTT.

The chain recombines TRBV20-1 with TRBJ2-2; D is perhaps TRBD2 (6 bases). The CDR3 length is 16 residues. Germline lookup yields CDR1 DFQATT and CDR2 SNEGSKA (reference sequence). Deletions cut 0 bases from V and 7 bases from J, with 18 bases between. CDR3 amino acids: CSARDFKRESDGELFF. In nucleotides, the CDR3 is TGCAGTGCTAGAGATTTTAAACGGGAGTCCGACGGGGAGCTGTTTTTT.

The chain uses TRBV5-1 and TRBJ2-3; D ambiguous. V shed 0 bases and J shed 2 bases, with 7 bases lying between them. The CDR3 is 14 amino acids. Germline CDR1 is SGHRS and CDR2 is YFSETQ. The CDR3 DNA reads TGCGCCAGCAGCTTGGCGGGTTACACAGATACGCAGTATTTT. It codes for CASSLAGYTDTQYF.

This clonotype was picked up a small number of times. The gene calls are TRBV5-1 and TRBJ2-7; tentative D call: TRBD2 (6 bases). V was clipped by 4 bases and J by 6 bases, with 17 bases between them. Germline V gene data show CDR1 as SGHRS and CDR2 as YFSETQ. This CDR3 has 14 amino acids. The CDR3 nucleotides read TGCGCCAGCAGCCCGGGACTGTTGCAGGCCGAGCAGTACTTC. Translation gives CASSPGLLQAEQYF.

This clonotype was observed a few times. This CDR3 is CSVESGSDEQFF. The CDR3 region has the DNA TGCAGCGTTGAATCGGGGAGCGATGAGCAGTTCTTC. The chain employs TRBV29-1 and TRBJ2-1, with D tentatively TRBD2 (5 bases). Trimming stripped 2 bases from V and 8 bases from J, with 10 bases between. This CDR3 spans 12 amino acids. Germline-derived CDR1 and CDR2 are SQVTM and ANQGSEA.

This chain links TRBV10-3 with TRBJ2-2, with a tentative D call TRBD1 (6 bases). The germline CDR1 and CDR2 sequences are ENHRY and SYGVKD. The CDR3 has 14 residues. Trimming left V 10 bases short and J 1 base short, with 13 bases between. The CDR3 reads CATNQGQNTGELFF. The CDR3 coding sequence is TGTGCCACCAACCAGGGACAGAACACCGGGGAGCTGTTTTTT.

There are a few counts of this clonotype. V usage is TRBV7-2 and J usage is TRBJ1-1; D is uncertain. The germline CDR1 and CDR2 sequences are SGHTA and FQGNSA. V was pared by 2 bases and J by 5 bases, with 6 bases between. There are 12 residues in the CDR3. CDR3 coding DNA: TGTGCCAGCAGCTTAACAAGGACTGAAGCTTTCTTT. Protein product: CASSLTRTEAFF.

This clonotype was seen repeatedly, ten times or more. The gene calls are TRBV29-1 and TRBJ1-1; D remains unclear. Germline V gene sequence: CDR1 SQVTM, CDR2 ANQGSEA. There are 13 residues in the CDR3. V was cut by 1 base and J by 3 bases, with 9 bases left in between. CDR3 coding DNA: TGCAGCGTTGAAGGTGGCGAGGACACTGAAGCTTTCTTT. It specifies CSVEGGEDTEAFF.

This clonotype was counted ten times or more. CDR3 coding DNA: TGTGCCAGCAGCCGCGGACTCCAGGGAGGTTCACCCCTCCACTTT. The encoded protein is CASSRGLQGGSPLHF. This rearrangement joins TRBV6-2 or TRBV6-3 to TRBJ1-6; a possible D gene is TRBD1 (5 bases). The CDR3 loop spans 15 amino acids. CDR1 and CDR2 (germline): MNHEY, SVGEGT. The ends were cut back, 6 bases at V and 9 bases at J, with 18 bases in the middle.

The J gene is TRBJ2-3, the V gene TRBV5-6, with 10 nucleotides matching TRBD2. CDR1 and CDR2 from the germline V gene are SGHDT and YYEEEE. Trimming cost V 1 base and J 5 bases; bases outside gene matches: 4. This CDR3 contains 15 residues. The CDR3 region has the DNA TGTGCCAGCAGCTTGAAGGGACTAGCGCAAGATACGCAGTATTTT. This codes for CASSLKGLAQDTQYF.